The rows below give T cell receptor beta chains drawn from one sample of a study of shared clonotypes between healthy human individuals. Data came from immunoSEQ multiplex PCR; TCRdb stores just in-frame clones and leaves some out. The sample lists a few million clones; more than 90% were seen once. Sequencing used naive CD4+ T cells sorted from blood. These TCRs come from a man younger than 35 in good health. CDR3s include the opening cysteine and the closing phenylalanine or tryptophan. A D gene is named only where the DNA matches it firmly. Clone size is given for some rows only: seen once, a few or many times, or a class if the clone is expanded.

j_call | d_call | clone_size | v_call | cdr3_nt | cdr3_aa
TRBJ1-1 | TRBD1 | - | TRBV5-1 | TGCGCCAGCAGCCCACGGACAGGGGCGAACACTGAAGCTTTCTTT | CASSPRTGANTEAFF
TRBJ2-5 | - | - | TRBV27 | TGTGCCAGCTCTCTGGGGCAGACGTACCAAGAGACCCAGTACTTC | CASSLGQTYQETQYF
TRBJ2-7 | - | - | TRBV6-5 | TGTGCCAGCAGTTCCCAGACCTACGAGCAGTACTTC | CASSSQTYEQYF
TRBJ1-4 | TRBD1 | - | TRBV10-2 | TGCGCCAGCAGTGAGACAGGGGGCTATGAAAAACTGTTTTTT | CASSETGGYEKLFF
TRBJ1-5 | - | - | TRBV6-1 | TGTGCCAGCAGAACGACAGGCGGGAGCAATCAGCCCCAGCATTTT | CASRTTGGSNQPQHF
TRBJ1-4 | TRBD1 | - | TRBV30 | TGTGCCTGGTATACCCAGGGGGAGGAAAAACTGTTTTTT | CAWYTQGEEKLFF
TRBJ1-2 | - | - | TRBV7-9 | TGTGCCAGCAGCCCCGCCCCGGGAGGGGATGGCTACACCTTC | CASSPAPGGDGYTF
TRBJ2-7 | - | - | TRBV5-4 | TGTGCCAGCAGCTTAGAGGCGGCCTCCTACGAGCAGTACTTC | CASSLEAASYEQYF
TRBJ1-6 | TRBD1 | - | TRBV30 | TGTGCCTGGAGTCGGGGGGGGACAGGGTCCAATTCACCCCTCCACTTT | CAWSRGGTGSNSPLHF
TRBJ2-1 | - | once | TRBV18 | TGTGCCAGCTCAGCATACAGAGACGATGAGCAGTTCTTC | CASSAYRDDEQFF
TRBJ2-7 | TRBD2 | - | TRBV18 | TGTGCCAGCTCTCTAGGGCGGACTAGCGGGCTCGACGAGCAGTACTTC | CASSLGRTSGLDEQYF
TRBJ1-2 | - | few | TRBV4-3 | TGCGCCAGCAGCCAAGAAGTTGGAGGGTCGAACTATGGCTACACCTTC | CASSQEVGGSNYGYTF
TRBJ1-5 | - | - | TRBV6-1 | TGTGCCAGCAGTGAATATTTGGTAGGGGTAAATCAGCCCCAGCATTTT | CASSEYLVGVNQPQHF
TRBJ1-4 | TRBD1 | - | TRBV5-1 | TGCGCCAGCAGCTCCAGGGGGTTGGATGAAAAACTGTTTTTT | CASSSRGLDEKLFF
TRBJ2-3 | - | - | TRBV7-2 | TGTGCCAGCAGCCCCGTTGGACGCACAGATACGCAGTATTTT | CASSPVGRTDTQYF
TRBJ2-7 | - | - | TRBV9 | TGTGCCAGCAGCGTAGATCGTAGCGGCTACGAGCAGTACTTC | CASSVDRSGYEQYF
TRBJ1-6 | - | - | TRBV15 | TGTGCCACCAGCAGAGATGGGGCCGGTGTGGGCATGGGTAATTCACCCCTCCACTTT | CATSRDGAGVGMGNSPLHF
TRBJ1-1 | - | - | TRBV4-3 | TGCGCCAGCAGCCAAGAGGGGACGGTGAACACTGAAGCTTTCTTT | CASSQEGTVNTEAFF
TRBJ1-2 | - | - | TRBV28 | TGTGCCAGCAGCTCCAAGGGATATGGCTACACCTTC | CASSSKGYGYTF
TRBJ2-2 | TRBD1 | - | TRBV27 | TGTGCCAGCAGTCAATGGACAGGTTGGACCGGGGAGCTGTTTTTT | CASSQWTGWTGELFF
TRBJ1-5 | - | - | TRBV5-6 | TGTGCCAGCAGCTGGGGGGCAGGTGCGAATCAGCCCCAGCATTTT | CASSWGAGANQPQHF
TRBJ2-1 | TRBD2 | - | TRBV30 | TGTGCCAGACAAGGCGGGAGGGCCTCCTACAATGAGCAGTTCTTC | CARQGGRASYNEQFF
TRBJ2-3 | - | - | TRBV7-9 | TGTGCCAGCAGCTTGTTGTGGAACTACCCTCGGGATACGCAGTATTTT | CASSLLWNYPRDTQYF
TRBJ2-1 | - | - | TRBV6-5 | TGTGCCAGCAGGGGGCTGGGGGCCAAAAACAATGAGCAGTTCTTC | CASRGLGAKNNEQFF
TRBJ2-3 | - | - | TRBV5-1 | TGCGCCAGCTCCCGCACAGATACGCAGTATTTT | CASSRTDTQYF
TRBJ2-1 | TRBD2 | - | TRBV19 | TGTGCCAGTCGATTAGCGGGGGGCTCCTACAATGAGCAGTTCTTC | CASRLAGGSYNEQFF
TRBJ2-5 | TRBD1 | few | TRBV6-6 | TGTGCCAGCAGTCGGACAGGGGAGAGGGAGACCCAGTACTTC | CASSRTGERETQYF
TRBJ2-1 | TRBD2 | - | TRBV10-2 | TGCGCCAGCAGTCCTAGCGGGATATTGCGCGAGCAGTTCTTC | CASSPSGILREQFF
TRBJ1-5 | - | - | TRBV7-2 | TGTGCCAGCAGCTCCGACACTTATAGCAATCAGCCCCAGCATTTT | CASSSDTYSNQPQHF
TRBJ1-1 | - | - | TRBV30 | TGTGCCTGGAACGGCCGGCCTAGGATGAACACTGAAGCTTTCTTT | CAWNGRPRMNTEAFF
TRBJ1-1 | - | - | TRBV14 | TGTGCCAGCAGCCAAGTCAAAACTTGGACTGAAGCTTTCTTT | CASSQVKTWTEAFF
TRBJ1-5 | - | - | TRBV6-1 | TGTGCCAGCAGTGAAGTAGGTCGGGGGGGTCAGCCCCAGCATTTT | CASSEVGRGGQPQHF
TRBJ2-7 | - | - | TRBV28 | TGTGCCAGCAGTTCGGCTGGGGGGTCAACCTACGAGCAGTACTTC | CASSSAGGSTYEQYF
TRBJ1-1 | - | - | TRBV7-8 | TGTGCCAGCAGCGAGGGACGGACGAACACTGAAGCTTTCTTT | CASSEGRTNTEAFF
TRBJ2-7 | - | - | TRBV30 | TGTGCCTGGAGTACGGGCAGCTCTGCCTACGAGCAGTACTTC | CAWSTGSSAYEQYF
TRBJ2-7 | - | - | TRBV6-5 | TGTGCCAGCAGTTACTCCGGGGGACTGGAGTACGAGCAGTACTTC | CASSYSGGLEYEQYF